This T cell receptor (beta chain) was obtained from a study of cytomegalovirus exposure and HLA in healthy donors. Regarding the study as a whole: Researchers counted 164 TCR beta chains as cytomegalovirus-associated. Presence/absence analysis assumed near-uniform sequencing depth across donors. In a later analysis, compared with equally common non-associated chains, HLA-associated beta chains were more expanded.

From germline, CDR1 is SGHDN and CDR2 FVKESK. The CDR3 extends over 16 amino acids. The V end was cut by 1 base, the J end by 1 base, with 13 bases between. At collection, donors were nominally healthy, but unrecorded immune exposures were probable. In the PCR, 60 Vbeta and 13 Jbeta primers were used. Libraries were prepared by immunoSEQ multiplex PCR; TCRdb keeps only in-frame clonotypes and omits some of them. The sample records about 110,000 clones, roughly 71% being singletons. With regard to this clone: The antigen remains undetermined.

Sequenced input: PBMCs. The clonotype was recovered from a male donor in good health and CMV-seropositive. The chain couples TRBV14 to TRBJ1-1; possible D gene TRBD1, 5 bases. CDR3 sequence reads: CASSQGRTGRNTEAFF. In DNA, the CDR3 is TGTGCCAGCAGCCAAGGACGAACAGGCAGGAACACTGAAGCTTTCTTT. The complete variable domain, with remaining parts taken from reference TRBV14 and TRBJ1-1, reads EAGVTQFPSHSVIEKGQTVTLRCDPISGHDNLYWYRRVMGKEIKFLLHFVKESKQDESGMPNNRFLAERTGGTYSTLKVQPAELEDSGVYFCASSQGRTGRNTEAFFGQGTRLTVV.